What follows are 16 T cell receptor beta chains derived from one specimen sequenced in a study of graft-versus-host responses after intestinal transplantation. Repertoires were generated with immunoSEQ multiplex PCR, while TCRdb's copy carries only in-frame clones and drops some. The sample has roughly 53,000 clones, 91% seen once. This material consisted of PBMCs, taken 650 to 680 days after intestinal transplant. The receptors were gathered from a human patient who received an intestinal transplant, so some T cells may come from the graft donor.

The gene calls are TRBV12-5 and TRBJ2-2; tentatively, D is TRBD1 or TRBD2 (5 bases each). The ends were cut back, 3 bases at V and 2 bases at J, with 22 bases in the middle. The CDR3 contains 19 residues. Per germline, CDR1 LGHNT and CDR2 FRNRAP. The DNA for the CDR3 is TGTGCTAGTGGTTTCTGGACTCTGGACACAACACGCAACACCGGGGAGCTGTTTTTT. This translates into CASGFWTLDTTRNTGELFF.

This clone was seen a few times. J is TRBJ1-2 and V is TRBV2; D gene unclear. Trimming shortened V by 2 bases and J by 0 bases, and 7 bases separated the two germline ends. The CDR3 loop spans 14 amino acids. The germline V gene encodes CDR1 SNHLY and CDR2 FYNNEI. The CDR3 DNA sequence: TGTGCCAGCAGTGAAAACACAGCTAACTATGGCTACACCTTC. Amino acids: CASSENTANYGYTF. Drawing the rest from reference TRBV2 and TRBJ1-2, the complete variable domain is EPEVTQTPSHQVTQMGQEVILRCVPISNHLYFYWYRQILGQKVEFLVSFYNNEISEKSEIFDDQFSVERPDGSNFTLKIRSTKLEDSAMYFCASSENTANYGYTFGSGTRLTVV.

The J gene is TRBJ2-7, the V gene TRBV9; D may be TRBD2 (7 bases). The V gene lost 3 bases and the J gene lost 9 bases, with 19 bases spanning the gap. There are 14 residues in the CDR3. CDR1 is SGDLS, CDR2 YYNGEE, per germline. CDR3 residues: CASSATNEGGAQYF. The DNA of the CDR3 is TGTGCCAGCAGCGCTACCAACGAGGGGGGGGCGCAGTACTTC.

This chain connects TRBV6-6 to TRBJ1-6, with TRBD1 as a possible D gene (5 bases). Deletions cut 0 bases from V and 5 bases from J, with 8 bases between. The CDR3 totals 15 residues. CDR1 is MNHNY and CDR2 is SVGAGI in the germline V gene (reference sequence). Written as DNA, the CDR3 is TGTGCCAGCAGTTACTCGACCAGGGATAATTCACCCCTCCACTTT. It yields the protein CASSYSTRDNSPLHF.

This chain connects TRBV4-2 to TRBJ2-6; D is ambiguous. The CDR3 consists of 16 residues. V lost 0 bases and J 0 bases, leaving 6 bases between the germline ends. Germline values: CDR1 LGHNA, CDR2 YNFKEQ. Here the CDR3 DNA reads TGTGCCAGCAGCCAAGATGATAACTCTGGGGCCAACGTCCTGACTTTC. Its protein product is CASSQDDNSGANVLTF.

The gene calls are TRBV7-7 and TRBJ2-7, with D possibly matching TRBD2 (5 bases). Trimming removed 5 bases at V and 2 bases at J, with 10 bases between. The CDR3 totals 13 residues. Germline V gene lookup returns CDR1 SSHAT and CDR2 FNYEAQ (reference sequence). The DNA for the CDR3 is TGTGCCAGCAGCCCTACCGGGGCCTACGAGCAGTACTTC. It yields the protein CASSPTGAYEQYF.

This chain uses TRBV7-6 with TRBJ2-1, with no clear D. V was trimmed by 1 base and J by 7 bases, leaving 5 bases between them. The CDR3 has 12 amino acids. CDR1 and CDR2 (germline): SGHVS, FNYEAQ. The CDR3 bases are TGTGCCAGCAGCTTAGGATGGAATGAGCAGTTCTTC. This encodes CASSLGWNEQFF.

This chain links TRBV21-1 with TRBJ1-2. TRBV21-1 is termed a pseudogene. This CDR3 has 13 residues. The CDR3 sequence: CASSKKRHYGYTF. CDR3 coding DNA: TGTGCCAGCAGCAAAAAAAGACACTATGGCTACACCTTC.

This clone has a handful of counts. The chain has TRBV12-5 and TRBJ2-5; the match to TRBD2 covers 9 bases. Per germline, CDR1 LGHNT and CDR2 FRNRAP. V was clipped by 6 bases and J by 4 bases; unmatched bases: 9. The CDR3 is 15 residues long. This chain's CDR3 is CASGLSGGRGETQYF. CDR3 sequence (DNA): TGTGCTAGTGGCCTTAGCGGGGGAAGGGGAGAGACCCAGTACTTC.

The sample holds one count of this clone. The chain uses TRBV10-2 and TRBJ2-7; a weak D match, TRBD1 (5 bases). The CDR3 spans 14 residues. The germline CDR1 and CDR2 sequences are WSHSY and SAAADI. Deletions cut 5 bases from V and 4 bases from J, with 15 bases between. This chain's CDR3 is CASSKGDRPYEQYF. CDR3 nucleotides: TGCGCCAGCAGTAAAGGGGATCGACCTTACGAGCAGTACTTC.

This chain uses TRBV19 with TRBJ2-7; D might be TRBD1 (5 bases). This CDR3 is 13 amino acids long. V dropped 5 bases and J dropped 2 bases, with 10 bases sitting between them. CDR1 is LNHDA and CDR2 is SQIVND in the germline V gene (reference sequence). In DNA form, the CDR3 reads TGTGCCAGTAGTCAGGGATCTCCCTACGAGCAGTACTTC. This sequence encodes CASSQGSPYEQYF.

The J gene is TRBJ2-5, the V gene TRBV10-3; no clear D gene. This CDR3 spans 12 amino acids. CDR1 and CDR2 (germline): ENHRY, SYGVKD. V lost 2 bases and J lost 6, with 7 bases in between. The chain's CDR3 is CAISERGKTQYF. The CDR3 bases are TGTGCCATCAGTGAGAGAGGAAAGACCCAGTACTTC.

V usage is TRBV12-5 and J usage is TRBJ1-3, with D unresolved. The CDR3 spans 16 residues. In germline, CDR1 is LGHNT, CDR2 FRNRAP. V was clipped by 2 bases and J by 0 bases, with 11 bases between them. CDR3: CASGLHATSSGNTIYF. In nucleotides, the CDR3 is TGTGCTAGTGGTTTGCACGCCACTTCCTCTGGAAACACCATATATTTT.

The chain's CDR3 is CASSEGGYNSPLHF. The CDR3 DNA is TGTGCCAGCAGTGAGGGGGGCTATAATTCACCCCTCCACTTT. The genes are TRBV6-1 and TRBJ1-6, with D possibly TRBD1 on 5 matching bases. Germline CDR1 and CDR2: MNHNS and SASEGT. The CDR3 runs 14 residues. V was shortened by 3 bases and J by 3 bases, with 6 bases between the two germline ends.

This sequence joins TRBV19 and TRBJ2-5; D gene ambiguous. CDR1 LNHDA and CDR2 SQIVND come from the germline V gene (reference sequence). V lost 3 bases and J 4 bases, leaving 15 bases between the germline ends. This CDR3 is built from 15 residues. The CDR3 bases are TGTGCCAGTAGTATGGGCCCTATCTCGGGAGAGACCCAGTACTTC. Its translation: CASSMGPISGETQYF.

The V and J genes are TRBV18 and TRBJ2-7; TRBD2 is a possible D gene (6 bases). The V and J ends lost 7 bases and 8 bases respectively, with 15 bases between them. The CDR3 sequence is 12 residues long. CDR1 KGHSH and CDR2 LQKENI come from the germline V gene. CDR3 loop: CASCADREKQYF. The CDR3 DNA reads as TGTGCCAGCTGCGCTGATCGGGAGAAGCAGTACTTC.